This is a list of T cell receptor beta chains from one sample in a study of vaccination and CD4 T cells after COVID-19. TCRdb reprocessed the PCR reads with MiXCR, giving one entry per CDR3 protein. The sample lists some 9,300 distinct CDR3 sequences; about 41% were seen once. No antigen is known for these receptors. Specimen: CD4+ T cells from blood, cultured in vitro. Receptors were obtained from a human donor who had recovered from COVID-19. Each CDR3 is given without its conserved first and last residue.

v_call: TRBV5-4; j_call: TRBJ1-2; cdr3_aa: ASSLQGADYGYT
v_call: TRBV7-2; j_call: TRBJ1-3; cdr3_aa: ASSLGHSGNTIY
v_call: TRBV29-1; j_call: TRBJ1-1; cdr3_aa: SARRGSEAF
v_call: TRBV7-2; j_call: TRBJ1-2; cdr3_aa: ASSLVGGGGYT
v_call: TRBV29-1; j_call: TRBJ1-3; cdr3_aa: SVERGTGNTIY
v_call: TRBV7-9; j_call: TRBJ2-7; cdr3_aa: ASSRDGYEQY
v_call: TRBV29-1; j_call: TRBJ1-1; cdr3_aa: SVAGQDTEAF
v_call: TRBV27; j_call: TRBJ2-7; cdr3_aa: ASSPSFGTDSYEQY
v_call: TRBV19; j_call: TRBJ1-1; cdr3_aa: ASRRQGVNTEAF
v_call: TRBV11-3; j_call: TRBJ2-7; cdr3_aa: ASSRDRFEEQY
v_call: TRBV24-1; j_call: TRBJ1-3; cdr3_aa: ATSDLRGNTIY
v_call: TRBV7-9; j_call: TRBJ2-1; cdr3_aa: ASRRGGTDNEQF
v_call: TRBV7-6; j_call: TRBJ1-5; cdr3_aa: ASSLVQGGNQPQH
v_call: TRBV24-1; j_call: TRBJ2-1; cdr3_aa: ATGTAGANNEQF
v_call: TRBV10-2; j_call: TRBJ2-5; cdr3_aa: ASSETGLEGETQY
v_call: TRBV20-1; j_call: TRBJ1-1; cdr3_aa: SAIYGAGGSLEAF
v_call: TRBV6-1; j_call: TRBJ2-3; cdr3_aa: ASQRTTDTQY
v_call: TRBV15; j_call: TRBJ1-5; cdr3_aa: ATSRGGTYSNQPQH
v_call: TRBV7-2; j_call: TRBJ1-1; cdr3_aa: ASSLRRLQAGESRTEAF
v_call: TRBV19; j_call: TRBJ2-7; cdr3_aa: ASSGNKDRDRLYEQY
v_call: TRBV28; j_call: TRBJ1-4; cdr3_aa: ASRTGVGGTNEKLF
v_call: TRBV6-1; j_call: TRBJ2-2; cdr3_aa: ASSERTGELF
v_call: TRBV20-1; j_call: TRBJ1-2; cdr3_aa: SARGDQGNTLVNYGYT
v_call: TRBV30; j_call: TRBJ2-7; cdr3_aa: AWSVGAGIMSYEQY
v_call: TRBV30; j_call: TRBJ1-5; cdr3_aa: AWSTGGNQPQH